Shown below are 23 T cell receptor beta chains from a single sample sequenced in a study of blood T cell repertoires in COVID-19. This table comes from immunoSEQ multiplex PCR, and its TCRdb copy is limited to in-frame clones, with some not included. The sample carries 50,000 to 65,000 clones, around 85% recorded once. Source material: peripheral blood. The receptor set was obtained from a human donor in a cohort sampled during active COVID-19.

This chain uses TRBV4-1 with TRBJ1-1, with 8 bases identical to TRBD1. The CDR3 runs 15 residues. CDR1 and CDR2 (germline): MGHRA, YSYEKL. The V gene end was trimmed by 3 bases and the J gene end by 1 base; junction bases not matched to a gene: 4. CDR3 in amino acids: CASSHPGQGNTEAFF. The DNA for the CDR3 is TGCGCCAGCAGCCATCCCGGACAGGGGAACACTGAAGCTTTCTTT.

The chain has TRBV11-2 and TRBJ2-3; 9 nucleotides match TRBD2. Germline-derived CDR1 and CDR2 are SGHAT and FQNNGV. V shed 1 base and J 2 bases; nucleotides not matched to a gene: 7. The CDR3 sequence is 17 residues long. As DNA, the CDR3 is TGTGCCAGCAGCTTAGGGGGTAGCGGGGGACTCACAGATACGCAGTATTTT. Its protein product is CASSLGGSGGLTDTQYF. Looking up the rest from reference TRBV11-2 and TRBJ2-3 gives the full variable domain: EAGVAQSPRYKIIEKRQSVAFWCNPISGHATLYWYQQILGQGPKLLIQFQNNGVVDDSQLPKDRFSAERLKGVDSTLKIQPAKLEDSAVYLCASSLGGSGGLTDTQYFGPGTRLTVL.

The rearrangement joins TRBV5-1 to TRBJ2-2, with TRBD1 matching over 9 bases. Germline CDR1 is SGHRS and CDR2 is YFSETQ. This CDR3 contains 19 residues. The trim removed 4 bases at V and 2 bases at J, leaving 15 bases unmatched. DNA of the CDR3: TGCGCCAGCAGCCTCTTCCCTTCCGGACAGGGGCAAAACACCGGGGAGCTGTTTTTT. This translates into CASSLFPSGQGQNTGELFF.

The CDR3 DNA sequence: TGTGCCAGCAGCGCGGGGGCCGTGACAGGGGGAGTGGAAAAACTGTTTTTT. Its translation: CASSAGAVTGGVEKLFF. This chain joins TRBV5-4 and TRBJ1-4, with 9 positions matching TRBD1. Trimming at V came to 4 bases and at J to 8 bases, leaving 15 bases not matched to a gene. The length of the CDR3 is 17 residues. Germline CDR1 SGHNT, CDR2 YYREEE (reference sequence).

This CDR3 is CASSLRSPRNSPLHF. CDR3 coding DNA: TGTGCCAGCAGTTTAAGGTCCCCGAGGAATTCACCCCTCCACTTT. The V and J genes are TRBV28 and TRBJ1-6; no clear D. CDR1 and CDR2 (germline): MDHEN, SYDVKM. The CDR3 sequence is 15 residues long. V was trimmed by 2 bases and J by 7 bases, leaving 12 bases between them.

V usage is TRBV5-1 and J usage is TRBJ2-2; the match to TRBD2 covers 7 bases. CDR1 SGHRS and CDR2 YFSETQ come from the germline V gene. The length of the CDR3 is 16 residues. J gave up 6 bases and V 2 bases, and 10 bases lay outside the gene matches. CDR3 sequence: CASSFGLGGAPGELFF. The CDR3, as DNA: TGCGCCAGCAGCTTCGGACTAGGTGGGGCCCCCGGGGAGCTGTTTTTT.

The CDR3, as DNA: TGTGCCAGCAGATCCGGTCCGGGACAGGTCTCCTACGAGCAGTACTTC. Translation: CASRSGPGQVSYEQYF. V usage is TRBV28 and J usage is TRBJ2-7; 8 bases are a match to TRBD1. The CDR3 loop spans 16 amino acids. Unmatched junction bases numbered 10, after V lost 6 bases and J lost 0 bases. Germline V gene lookup returns CDR1 MDHEN and CDR2 SYDVKM.

The J gene is TRBJ2-7, the V gene TRBV30; D not certain. The V gene lost 0 bases and the J gene lost 7 bases, with 7 bases spanning the gap. The CDR3 runs to 11 residues. Germline lookup yields CDR1 GTSNPN and CDR2 SVGIG (reference sequence). CDR3 sequence reads: CAWSVGREQYF. CDR3 DNA sequence: TGTGCCTGGAGTGTTGGTCGGGAGCAGTACTTC. Full variable domain (outside the CDR3, taken from reference TRBV30 and TRBJ2-7): SQTIHQWPATLVQPVGSPLSLECTVEGTSNPNLYWYRQAAGRGLQLLFYSVGIGQISSEVPQNLSASRPQDRQFILSSKKLLLSDSGFYLCAWSVGREQYFGPGTRLTVT.

The chain has TRBV9 and TRBJ1-1; unclear D gene. The germline gives CDR1 SGDLS, CDR2 YYNGEE. Trimming left V 0 bases short and J 1 base short, with 7 bases between. The CDR3 is 14 amino acids. CDR3 residues: CASSVVAANTEAFF. CDR3 bases: TGTGCCAGCAGCGTAGTGGCGGCGAACACTGAAGCTTTCTTT.

The chain links TRBV14 to TRBJ1-3; no clear D gene. Trimming removed 1 base from V and 3 bases from J, with 16 bases in between. Germline V lookup: CDR1 SGHDN, CDR2 FVKESK. The length of the CDR3 is 17 residues. The CDR3 protein is CASSQVLPGWRGNTIYF. The CDR3 DNA sequence: TGTGCCAGCAGCCAAGTTCTTCCGGGATGGCGTGGAAACACCATATATTTT.

The CDR3 DNA is TGTGCCACAAACTTCAGGGGTATGAGCACCGGGGAGCTGTTTTTT. This encodes CATNFRGMSTGELFF. V and J are TRBV6-6 and TRBJ2-2; tentatively, D is TRBD1 (6 bases). V dropped 10 bases and J dropped 4 bases, with 19 bases sitting between them. Germline V gene lookup returns CDR1 MNHNY and CDR2 SVGAGI (reference sequence). The CDR3 consists of 15 residues.

The rearrangement links TRBV5-4 to TRBJ2-7; D may be TRBD1 (6 bases). CDR1 is SGHNT and CDR2 is YYREEE in the germline V gene (reference sequence). The CDR3 spans 14 residues. V lost 5 bases, J lost 1 base, and 13 bases lay in between. CDR3 in amino acids: CASRPTGLSYEQYF. CDR3 coding DNA: TGTGCCAGCAGACCCACAGGGTTATCCTACGAGCAGTACTTC.

The rearrangement joins TRBV10-1 to TRBJ2-1; D possibly corresponds to TRBD2 (5 bases). The CDR3 loop spans 12 amino acids. CDR1 and CDR2 from the germline V gene are WNHNN and SYGVQD (reference sequence). Trimming removed 6 bases at V and 2 bases at J, with 5 bases between. The CDR3 region is CASSGTYNEQFF. In DNA form, the CDR3 reads TGCGCCAGCAGCGGGACCTACAATGAGCAGTTCTTC.

V gene TRBV6-5 combines with J gene TRBJ1-2, with 9 bases matching TRBD1. CDR1 is MNHEY, CDR2 SVGAGI, per germline. The CDR3 contains 13 residues. Trimming removed 6 bases from V and 7 bases from J; junction bases left unmatched: 6. The CDR3 here is CASRKQGAAGYTF. The CDR3 bases are TGTGCCAGCAGGAAACAGGGGGCAGCTGGCTACACCTTC.

The chain links TRBV5-6 to TRBJ2-1; D perhaps matches TRBD2 (5 bases). CDR3 length: 15 residues. Per the germline V gene, CDR1 is SGHDT and CDR2 is YYEEEE. Trimming pared 0 bases from V and 7 bases from J, leaving 14 bases between. CDR3 in amino acids: CASSLEVSPGNEQFF. The CDR3 DNA follows: TGTGCCAGCAGCTTGGAGGTCTCCCCGGGGAATGAGCAGTTCTTC.

Comments on this clone: The same CDR3 arises from other DNA sequences in this sample as well. The V gene is TRBV30, the J gene TRBJ1-4, with D possibly matching TRBD1 (6 bases). The germline V gene has CDR1 GTSNPN and CDR2 SVGIG (reference sequence). Trimming pared 0 bases from V and 3 bases from J, leaving 8 bases between. This CDR3 region has 14 residues. The CDR3, as DNA: TGTGCCTGGAGTGTAGGGGGTTCTAATGAAAAACTGTTTTTT. It codes for CAWSVGGSNEKLFF. Variable domain in full (rest from reference TRBV30 and TRBJ1-4): SQTIHQWPATLVQPVGSPLSLECTVEGTSNPNLYWYRQAAGRGLQLLFYSVGIGQISSEVPQNLSASRPQDRQFILSSKKLLLSDSGFYLCAWSVGGSNEKLFFGSGTQLSVL.

The genes are TRBV11-3 and TRBJ1-1; no clear D. The germline V gene has CDR1 SGHNT and CDR2 YENEEA. Trimming left V 7 bases short and J 5 bases short, with 14 bases between. This CDR3 spans 13 amino acids. CDR3 in DNA: TGTGCCAGCATCGTAGACGGGTGGACTGAAGCTTTCTTT. This gives the protein CASIVDGWTEAFF.

The genes are TRBV18 and TRBJ1-2; no definite D call. The CDR3 length is 13 residues. Germline CDR1 is KGHSH and CDR2 is LQKENI. Trimming took off 0 bases at V and 4 bases at J, with 6 bases between the two ends. CDR3 region: CASSPPSLYGYTF. Here the CDR3 DNA reads TGTGCCAGCTCACCACCTAGTCTCTATGGCTACACCTTC.

The chain is built from TRBV29-1 and TRBJ2-3; possibly TRBD1 for D (5 bases). V lost 7 bases and J lost 0, with 11 bases in between. This CDR3 region has 13 residues. Per germline, CDR1 SQVTM and CDR2 ANQGSEA. The CDR3 region is CSAVDTSTDTQYF. The CDR3 bases are TGCAGCGCCGTGGACACTAGCACAGATACGCAGTATTTT.

The chain carries TRBV30 and TRBJ1-2; D is uncertain. This CDR3 contains 14 residues. With 2 bases removed from V and 4 bases from J, the gap between germline ends came to 14 bases. Looked up from germline, CDR1 is GTSNPN and CDR2 is SVGIG (reference sequence). CDR3 region: CAWSTYFGSYGYTF. CDR3 coding DNA: TGTGCCTGGAGTACCTACTTCGGGTCCTATGGCTACACCTTC.

This sequence joins TRBV27 and TRBJ2-2, with 7 bases aligning to TRBD2. CDR3 length: 15 amino acids. V trimming: 7 bases; J trimming: 1 base; junction bases outside the gene matches: 6. The V gene's germline CDR1 is MNHEY and CDR2 SMNVEV (reference sequence). The CDR3 sequence: CASTDGRRNTGELFF. The CDR3 DNA follows: TGTGCCAGCACGGACGGGAGGCGGAACACCGGGGAGCTGTTTTTT.

This clone was counted between two and nine times. The V and J genes are TRBV2 and TRBJ2-7; the match to TRBD1 covers 9 bases. The ends lost 9 bases at V and 2 bases at J; junction bases unmatched: 8. The germline CDR1 and CDR2 sequences are SNHLY and FYNNEI. The CDR3 consists of 14 residues. For the CDR3, the DNA is TGTGCCAGTTACAGGGGGCGGACGGCCTACGAGCAGTACTTC. Protein: CASYRGRTAYEQYF.

DNA of the CDR3: TGTGCCAGCAGCGTAGGAGCGGGAGTTGACCGGAATGAGCAGTTCTTC. Amino acids: CASSVGAGVDRNEQFF. This rearrangement joins TRBV7-8 to TRBJ2-1; 8 positions match TRBD2. The V and J ends lost 5 bases and 7 bases, in that order; junction bases with no gene match: 13. Germline CDR1 is SGHVS and CDR2 is FQNEAQ. CDR3 length: 16 amino acids.